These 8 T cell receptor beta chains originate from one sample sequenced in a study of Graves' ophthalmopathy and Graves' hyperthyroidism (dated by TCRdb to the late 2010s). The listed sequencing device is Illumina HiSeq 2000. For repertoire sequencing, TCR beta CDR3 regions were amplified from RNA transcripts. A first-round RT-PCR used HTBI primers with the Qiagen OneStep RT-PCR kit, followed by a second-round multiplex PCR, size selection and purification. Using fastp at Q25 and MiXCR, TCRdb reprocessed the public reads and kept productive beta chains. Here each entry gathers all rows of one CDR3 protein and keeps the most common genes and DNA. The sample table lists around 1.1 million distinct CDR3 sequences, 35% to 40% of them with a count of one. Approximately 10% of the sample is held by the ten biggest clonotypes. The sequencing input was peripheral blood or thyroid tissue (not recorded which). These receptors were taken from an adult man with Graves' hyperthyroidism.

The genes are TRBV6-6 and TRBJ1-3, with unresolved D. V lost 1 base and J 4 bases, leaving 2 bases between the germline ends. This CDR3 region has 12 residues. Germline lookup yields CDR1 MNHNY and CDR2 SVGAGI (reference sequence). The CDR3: CASSYWGNTIYF. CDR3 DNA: TGTGCCAGCAGTTACTGGGGAAACACCATATATTTT.

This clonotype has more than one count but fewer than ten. CDR3 coding DNA: TGTGCCAGCAGTTACTCAGGCCTTGGTGGGGGCAGGTCCTACGAGCAGTACTTC. Translating gives CASSYSGLGGGRSYEQYF. The gene calls are TRBV6-5 and TRBJ2-7, with a weak D call TRBD1 (6 bases). Trimming shortened V by 0 bases and J by 1 base, and 19 bases separated the two germline ends. Per germline, CDR1 MNHEY and CDR2 SVGAGI. This CDR3 is built from 18 residues.

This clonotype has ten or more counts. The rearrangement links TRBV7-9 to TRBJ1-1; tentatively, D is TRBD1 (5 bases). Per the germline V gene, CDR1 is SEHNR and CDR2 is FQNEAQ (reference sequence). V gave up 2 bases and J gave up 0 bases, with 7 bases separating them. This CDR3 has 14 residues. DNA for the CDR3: TGTGCCAGCAGCTTACTGGGGCTGAACACTGAAGCTTTCTTT. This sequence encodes CASSLLGLNTEAFF.

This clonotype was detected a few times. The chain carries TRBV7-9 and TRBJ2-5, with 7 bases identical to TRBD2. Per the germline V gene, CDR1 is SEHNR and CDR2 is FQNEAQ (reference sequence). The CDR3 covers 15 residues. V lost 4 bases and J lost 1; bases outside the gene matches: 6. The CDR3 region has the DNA TGTGCCAGCAGCTCTGCGACTAGCACCCAAGAGACCCAGTACTTC. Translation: CASSSATSTQETQYF.

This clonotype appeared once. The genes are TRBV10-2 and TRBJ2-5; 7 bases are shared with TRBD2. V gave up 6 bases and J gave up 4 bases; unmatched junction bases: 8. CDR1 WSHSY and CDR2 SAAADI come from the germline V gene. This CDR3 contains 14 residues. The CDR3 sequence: CASRSGAGSETQYF. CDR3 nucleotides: TGCGCCAGCAGGAGCGGGGCAGGATCAGAGACCCAGTACTTC.

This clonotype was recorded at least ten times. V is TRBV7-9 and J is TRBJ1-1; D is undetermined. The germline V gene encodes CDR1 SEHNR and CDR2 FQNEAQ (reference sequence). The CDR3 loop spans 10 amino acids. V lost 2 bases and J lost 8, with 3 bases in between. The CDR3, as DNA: TGTGCCAGCAGCTTACTGGAAGCTTTCTTT. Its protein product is CASSLLEAFF.

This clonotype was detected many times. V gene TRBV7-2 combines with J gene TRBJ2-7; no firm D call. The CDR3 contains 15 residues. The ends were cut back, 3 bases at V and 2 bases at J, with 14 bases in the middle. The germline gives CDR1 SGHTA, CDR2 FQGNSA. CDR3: CASSFIPDPTYEQYF. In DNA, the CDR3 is TGTGCCAGCAGCTTTATCCCAGACCCCACCTACGAGCAGTACTTC.

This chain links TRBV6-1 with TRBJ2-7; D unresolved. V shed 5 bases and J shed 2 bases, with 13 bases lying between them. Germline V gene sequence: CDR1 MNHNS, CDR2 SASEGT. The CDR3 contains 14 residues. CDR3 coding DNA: TGTGCCAGCAGTTTCCTCCCAGCAACCTACGAGCAGTACTTC. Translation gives CASSFLPATYEQYF.